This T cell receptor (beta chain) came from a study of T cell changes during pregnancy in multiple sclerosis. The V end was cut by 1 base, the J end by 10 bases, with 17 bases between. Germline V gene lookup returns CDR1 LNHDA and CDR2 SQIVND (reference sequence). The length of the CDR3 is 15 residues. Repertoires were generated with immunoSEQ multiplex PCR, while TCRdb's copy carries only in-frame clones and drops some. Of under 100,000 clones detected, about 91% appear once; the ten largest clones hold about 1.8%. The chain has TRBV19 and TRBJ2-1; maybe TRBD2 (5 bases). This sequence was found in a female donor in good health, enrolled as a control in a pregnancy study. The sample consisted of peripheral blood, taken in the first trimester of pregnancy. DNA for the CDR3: TGTGCCAGTAGTATAGCAGGTCCCGGGGTAGGGGAGCAGTTCTTC. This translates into CASSIAGPGVGEQFF.